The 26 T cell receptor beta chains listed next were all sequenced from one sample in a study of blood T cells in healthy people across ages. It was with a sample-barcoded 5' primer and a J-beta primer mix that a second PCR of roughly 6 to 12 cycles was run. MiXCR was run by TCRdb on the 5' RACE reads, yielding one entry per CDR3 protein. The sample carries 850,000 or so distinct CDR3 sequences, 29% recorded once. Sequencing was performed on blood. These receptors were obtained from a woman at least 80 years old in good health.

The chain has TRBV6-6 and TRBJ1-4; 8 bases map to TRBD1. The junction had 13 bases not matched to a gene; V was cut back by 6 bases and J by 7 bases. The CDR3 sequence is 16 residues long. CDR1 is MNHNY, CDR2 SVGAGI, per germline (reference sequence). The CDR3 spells CASSSGETGGGEKLFF. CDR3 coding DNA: TGTGCCAGCAGCTCAGGCGAAACAGGGGGAGGTGAAAAACTGTTTTTT.

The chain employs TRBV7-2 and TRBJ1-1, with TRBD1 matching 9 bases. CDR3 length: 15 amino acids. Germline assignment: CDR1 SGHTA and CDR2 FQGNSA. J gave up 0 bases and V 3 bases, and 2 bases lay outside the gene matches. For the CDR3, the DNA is TGTGCCAGCAGCTTGACAGGGGGACTGAACACTGAAGCTTTCTTT. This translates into CASSLTGGLNTEAFF. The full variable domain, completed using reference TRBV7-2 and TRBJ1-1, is GAGVSQSPSNKVTEKGKDVELRCDPISGHTALYWYRQSLGQGLEFLIYFQGNSAPDKSGLPSDRFSAERTGGSVSTLTIQRTQQEDSAVYLCASSLTGGLNTEAFFGQGTRLTVV.

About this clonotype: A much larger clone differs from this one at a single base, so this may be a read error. The CDR3 nucleotides are TGTGCCAGCAGCCGGATACTAGCGGGGGGGATCTATGAGCAGTTCTTC. Its protein is CASSRILAGGIYEQFF. The chain links TRBV6-2 or TRBV6-3 to TRBJ2-1; 13 bases line up with TRBD2. The V segment lost 6 bases and the J segment 8 bases; nucleotides outside the gene matches: 10. The CDR3 extends over 16 amino acids. CDR1 and CDR2 from the germline V gene are MNHEY and SVGEGT.

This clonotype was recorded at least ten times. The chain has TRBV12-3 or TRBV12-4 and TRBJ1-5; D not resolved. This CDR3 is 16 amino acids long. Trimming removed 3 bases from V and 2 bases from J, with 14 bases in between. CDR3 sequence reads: CASSFQAFLGNQPQHF. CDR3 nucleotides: TGTGCCAGCAGTTTTCAGGCCTTCCTAGGCAATCAGCCCCAGCATTTT.

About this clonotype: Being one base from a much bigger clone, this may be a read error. The CDR3 nucleotides are TGTGCCGGCAGGATTGGACAGGGCTATGGCTACACCTTC. Translating gives CAGRIGQGYGYTF. V usage is TRBV7-9 and J usage is TRBJ1-2, with 8 bases aligning to TRBD1. The germline CDR1 and CDR2 sequences are SEHNR and FQNEAQ (reference sequence). The CDR3 is 13 amino acids. Full variable domain (remainder filled in from reference TRBV7-9 and TRBJ1-2): DTGVSQNPRHKITKRGQNVTFRCDPISEHNRLYWYRQTLGQGPEFLTYFQNEAQLEKSRLLSDRFSAERPKGSFSTLEIQRTEQGDSAMYLCAGRIGQGYGYTFGSGTRLTVV.

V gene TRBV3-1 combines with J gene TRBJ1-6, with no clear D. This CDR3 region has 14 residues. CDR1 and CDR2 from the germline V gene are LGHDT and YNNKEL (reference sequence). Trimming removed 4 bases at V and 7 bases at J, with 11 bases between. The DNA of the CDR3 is TGTGCCAGCAGCCCTGTGGTGGAGAATTCACCCCTCCACTTT. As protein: CASSPVVENSPLHF.

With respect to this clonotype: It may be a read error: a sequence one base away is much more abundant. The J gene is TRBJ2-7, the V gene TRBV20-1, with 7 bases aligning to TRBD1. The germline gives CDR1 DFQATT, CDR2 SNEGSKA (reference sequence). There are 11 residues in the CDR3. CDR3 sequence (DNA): TGCAGGGCCGACAGGGCCCACGAGCAGTACTTC. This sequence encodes CRADRAHEQYF.

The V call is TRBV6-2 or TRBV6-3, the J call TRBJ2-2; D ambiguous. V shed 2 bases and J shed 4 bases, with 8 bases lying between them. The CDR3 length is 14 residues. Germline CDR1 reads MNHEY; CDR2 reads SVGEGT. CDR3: CASSYHRTTGELFF. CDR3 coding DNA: TGTGCCAGCAGTTACCACAGAACCACCGGGGAGCTGTTTTTT.

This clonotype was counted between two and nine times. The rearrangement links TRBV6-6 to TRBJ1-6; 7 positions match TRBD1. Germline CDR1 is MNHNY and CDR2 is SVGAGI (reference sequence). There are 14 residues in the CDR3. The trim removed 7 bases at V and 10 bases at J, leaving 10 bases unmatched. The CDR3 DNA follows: TGTGCCAGCAAAGTGGACAGGCGGTCATCACCCCTCCACTTT. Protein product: CASKVDRRSSPLHF.

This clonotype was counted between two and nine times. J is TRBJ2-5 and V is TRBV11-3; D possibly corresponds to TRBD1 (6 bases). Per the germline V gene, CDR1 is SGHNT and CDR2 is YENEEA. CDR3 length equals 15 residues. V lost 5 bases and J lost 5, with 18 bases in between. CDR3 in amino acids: CASSPEAGAAETQYF. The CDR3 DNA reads TGTGCCAGCAGCCCAGAGGCAGGGGCGGCGGAGACCCAGTACTTC.

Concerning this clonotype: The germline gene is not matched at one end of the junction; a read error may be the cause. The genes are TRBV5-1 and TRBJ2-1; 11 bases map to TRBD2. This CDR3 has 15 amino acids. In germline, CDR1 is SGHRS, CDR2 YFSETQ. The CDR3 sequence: CTSSLGLADYNEQFF. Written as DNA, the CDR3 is TGCACCAGCAGCCTGGGACTAGCGGACTACAATGAGCAGTTCTTC.

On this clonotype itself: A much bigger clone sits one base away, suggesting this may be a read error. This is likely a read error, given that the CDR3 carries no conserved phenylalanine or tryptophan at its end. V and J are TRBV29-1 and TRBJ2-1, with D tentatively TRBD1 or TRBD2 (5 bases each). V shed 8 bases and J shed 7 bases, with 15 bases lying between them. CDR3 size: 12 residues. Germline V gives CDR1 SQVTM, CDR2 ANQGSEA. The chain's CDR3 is CSLVRGGNEQFV. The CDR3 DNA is TGCAGCCTGGTCCGGGGCGGGAATGAGCAGTTCGTC.

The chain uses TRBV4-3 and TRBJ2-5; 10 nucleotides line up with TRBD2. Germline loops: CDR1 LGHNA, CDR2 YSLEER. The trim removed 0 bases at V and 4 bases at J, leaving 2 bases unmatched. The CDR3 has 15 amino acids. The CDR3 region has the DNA TGCGCCAGCAGCCAAGACCCTAGCGGGGGAGAGACCCAGTACTTC. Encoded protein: CASSQDPSGGETQYF.

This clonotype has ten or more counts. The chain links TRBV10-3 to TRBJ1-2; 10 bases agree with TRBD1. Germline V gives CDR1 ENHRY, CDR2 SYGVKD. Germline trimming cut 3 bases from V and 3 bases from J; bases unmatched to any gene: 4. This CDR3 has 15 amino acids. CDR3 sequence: CAISDPGTGDYGYTF. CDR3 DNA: TGTGCCATCAGTGACCCCGGGACAGGGGACTATGGCTACACCTTC.

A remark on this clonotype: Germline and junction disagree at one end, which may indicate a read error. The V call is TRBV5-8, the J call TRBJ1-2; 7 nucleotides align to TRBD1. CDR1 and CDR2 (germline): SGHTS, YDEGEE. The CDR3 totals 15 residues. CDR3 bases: TGTGCCGGCAAAGCTCTCACCGGGACAGCCTATGGCTACACATTC. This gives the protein CAGKALTGTAYGYTF.

The CDR3 reads CASSPSQPSSYEQYF. CDR3 bases: TGTGCCAGCTCACCGTCACAACCAAGCTCCTACGAGCAGTACTTC. The chain recombines TRBV18 with TRBJ2-7; no clear D gene. CDR1 and CDR2 from the germline V gene are KGHSH and LQKENI. CDR3 length equals 15 residues. V was trimmed by 3 bases and J by 0 bases, leaving 12 bases between them.

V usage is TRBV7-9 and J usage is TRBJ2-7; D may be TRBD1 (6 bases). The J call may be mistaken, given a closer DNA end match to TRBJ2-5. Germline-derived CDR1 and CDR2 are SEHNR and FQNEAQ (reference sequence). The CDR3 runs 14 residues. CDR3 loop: CASSLTGRPETQYF. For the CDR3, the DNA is TGTGCCAGCAGCCTGACAGGCCGCCCGGAGACCCAGTACTTC.

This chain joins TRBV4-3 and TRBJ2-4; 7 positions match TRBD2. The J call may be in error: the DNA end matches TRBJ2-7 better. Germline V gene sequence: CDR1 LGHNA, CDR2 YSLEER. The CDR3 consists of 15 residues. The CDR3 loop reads CASSLTWGGWCEQYF. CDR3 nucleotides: TGCGCCAGCAGCCTCACCTGGGGGGGGTGGTGCGAGCAGTACTTC.

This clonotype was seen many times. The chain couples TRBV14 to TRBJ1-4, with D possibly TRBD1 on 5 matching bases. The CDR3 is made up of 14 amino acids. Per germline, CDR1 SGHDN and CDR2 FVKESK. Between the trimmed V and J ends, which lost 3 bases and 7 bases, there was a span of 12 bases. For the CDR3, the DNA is TGTGCCAGCAGCCAGGGGACTGGTCGTGAAAAACTGTTTTTT. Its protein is CASSQGTGREKLFF.

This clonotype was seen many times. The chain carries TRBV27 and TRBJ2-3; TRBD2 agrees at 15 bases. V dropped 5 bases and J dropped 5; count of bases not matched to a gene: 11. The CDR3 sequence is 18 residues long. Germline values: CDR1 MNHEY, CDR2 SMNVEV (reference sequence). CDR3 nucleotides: TGTGCCAGCAGTCTGGGACTAGCGGGGGGCCCCCGAGGAGATACGCAGTATTTT. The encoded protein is CASSLGLAGGPRGDTQYF.

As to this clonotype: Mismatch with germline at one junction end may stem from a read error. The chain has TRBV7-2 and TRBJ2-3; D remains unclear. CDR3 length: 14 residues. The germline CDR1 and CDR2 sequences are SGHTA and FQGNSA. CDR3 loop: CANSLVTSTDTQYF. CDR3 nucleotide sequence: TGTGCCAACAGCTTAGTAACTAGCACAGATACGCAGTATTTT.

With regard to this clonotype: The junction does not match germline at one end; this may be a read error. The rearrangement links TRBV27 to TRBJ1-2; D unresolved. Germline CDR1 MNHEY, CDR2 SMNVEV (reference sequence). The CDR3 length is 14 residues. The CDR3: CASRQDWAAYGYTF. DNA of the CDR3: TGTGCCAGCAGGCAGGACTGGGCAGCCTATGGCTACACCTTT.

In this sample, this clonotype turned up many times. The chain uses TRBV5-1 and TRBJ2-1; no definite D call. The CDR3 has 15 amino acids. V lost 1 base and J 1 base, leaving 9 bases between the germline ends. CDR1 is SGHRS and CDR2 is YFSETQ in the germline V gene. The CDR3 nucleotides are TGCGCCAGCAGCTTGAGCGCGAAATCCTACAATGAGCAGTTCTTC. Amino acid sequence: CASSLSAKSYNEQFF.

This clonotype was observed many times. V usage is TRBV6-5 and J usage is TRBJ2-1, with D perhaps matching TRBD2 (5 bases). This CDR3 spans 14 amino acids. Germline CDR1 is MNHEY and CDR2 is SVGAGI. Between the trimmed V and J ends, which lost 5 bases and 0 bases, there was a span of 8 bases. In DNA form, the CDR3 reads TGTGCCAGCAGTGAGGGAAGCTCCTACAATGAGCAGTTCTTC. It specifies CASSEGSSYNEQFF.

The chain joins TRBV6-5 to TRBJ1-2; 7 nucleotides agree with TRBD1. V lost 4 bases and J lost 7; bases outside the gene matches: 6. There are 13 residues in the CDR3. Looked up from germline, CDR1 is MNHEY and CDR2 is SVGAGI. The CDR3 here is CASSFEGAGGYTF. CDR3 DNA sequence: TGTGCCAGCAGTTTTGAGGGGGCGGGTGGCTACACCTTC.

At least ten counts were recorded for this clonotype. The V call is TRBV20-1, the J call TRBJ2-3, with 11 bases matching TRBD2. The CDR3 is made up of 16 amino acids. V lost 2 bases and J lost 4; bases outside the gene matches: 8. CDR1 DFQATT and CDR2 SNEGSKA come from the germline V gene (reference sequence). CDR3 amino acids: CSARWTTSGGSDTQYF. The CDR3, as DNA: TGCAGTGCTAGATGGACTACTAGCGGGGGATCAGATACGCAGTATTTT.